One and the same sample provided the 9 T cell receptor beta chains below, sequenced in a study of control samples from healthy donors and cancer patients. Profiling relied on immunoSEQ multiplex PCR, and the TCRdb table lists in-frame clones only, not all of them. The data show approximately 140,000 clones, around nine tenths seen once. Sequencing input: blood. All receptors derive from a woman in her 30s in good health.

This chain joins TRBV6-2 or TRBV6-3 and TRBJ1-1; 7 bases agree with TRBD1. This CDR3 contains 16 residues. Germline V gene lookup returns CDR1 MNHEY and CDR2 SVGEGT. The V and J ends lost 2 bases and 1 base, in that order; junction bases with no gene match: 7. CDR3 coding DNA: TGTGCCAGCAGTTACCCGCACAGGGGCGAGAACACTGAAGCTTTCTTT. Amino acid sequence: CASSYPHRGENTEAFF.

The chain combines TRBV12-5 with TRBJ2-1, with D perhaps given as TRBD1 or TRBD2 (7 bases each). Germline V lookup: CDR1 LGHNT, CDR2 FRNRAP. Trimming took 5 bases from V and 9 from J, leaving 14 bases between them. CDR3 size: 13 residues. The CDR3 bases are TGTGCTAGTGGTAAGGGAGGGGGCACTGAGCAGTTCTTC. Encoded protein: CASGKGGGTEQFF.

This clone was recorded once. The V gene is TRBV30, the J gene TRBJ1-1; D call uncertain. The CDR3 is 13 residues long. The V and J ends lost 1 base and 2 bases respectively, with 8 bases between them. Germline CDR1 and CDR2: GTSNPN and SVGIG (reference sequence). The CDR3: CAWSGSLNTEAFF. CDR3 bases: TGTGCCTGGAGTGGTAGCTTAAACACTGAAGCTTTCTTT.

The J gene is TRBJ1-4, the V gene TRBV6-5; TRBD1 is a possible D gene (5 bases). CDR3 length equals 14 residues. Germline CDR1 is MNHEY and CDR2 is SVGAGI. The V end lost 8 bases, the J end lost 5 bases, and 15 bases lay between the germline ends. Here the CDR3 reads CASSGTQGNEKLFF. CDR3 DNA sequence: TGTGCCAGCTCAGGAACCCAGGGAAATGAAAAACTGTTTTTT.

The V and J genes are TRBV18 and TRBJ1-5, with D hard to call. CDR3 length equals 15 residues. The germline V gene has CDR1 KGHSH and CDR2 LQKENI. With 5 bases removed from V and 5 bases from J, the gap between germline ends came to 16 bases. The CDR3 here is CASSEDGFQDQPQHF. The CDR3 nucleotides are TGTGCCAGCTCAGAGGACGGATTCCAGGATCAGCCCCAGCATTTT.

The J gene is TRBJ2-1, the V gene TRBV5-1; 11 bases map to TRBD2. The CDR3 is 19 amino acids. CDR1 is SGHRS and CDR2 is YFSETQ in the germline V gene. The junction had 12 bases not matched to a gene; V was cut back by 4 bases and J by 0 bases. CDR3 sequence (DNA): TGCGCCAGCAGCGGGGGGAGTAGCGGGAGGGTCAACTCCTACAATGAGCAGTTCTTC. Amino acid sequence: CASSGGSSGRVNSYNEQFF.

The J gene is TRBJ1-1, the V gene TRBV5-1; no reliable D call. There are 15 residues in the CDR3. The V gene lost 1 base and the J gene lost 5 bases, with 15 bases spanning the gap. Germline V gene sequence: CDR1 SGHRS, CDR2 YFSETQ. CDR3 in DNA: TGCGCCAGCAGCTTGTCAGAGGGTTCTTGGACTGAAGCTTTCTTT. Its translation: CASSLSEGSWTEAFF.

This chain uses TRBV5-1 with TRBJ1-1; no clear D gene. Germline CDR1 reads SGHRS; CDR2 reads YFSETQ. V lost 4 bases and J lost 0, with 13 bases in between. The CDR3 is 15 amino acids. CDR3 in DNA: TGCGCCAGCAGCCCGCTTTGGGCCCTGAACACTGAAGCTTTCTTT. It translates to CASSPLWALNTEAFF.

The gene calls are TRBV28 and TRBJ2-7; 11 nucleotides line up with TRBD2. This CDR3 has 15 residues. Trimming took 5 bases from V and 3 from J; bases not matched to a gene: 6. Germline V gene lookup returns CDR1 MDHEN and CDR2 SYDVKM. For the CDR3, the DNA is TGTGCCAGCAGTAGTCCGGGACTAGCGGTCTACGAGCAGTACTTC. It is translated as CASSSPGLAVYEQYF.